What follows is one T cell receptor beta chain and its context. As yet, its antigen is unknown. With 60 Vbeta and 13 Jbeta primers, the PCR was carried out. Here immunoSEQ multiplex PCR was the method, and the copy in TCRdb shows in-frame clones only, minus some. The repertoire holds roughly 50,000 clones, with more than 70% as singletons. The entry originates in a study of cytomegalovirus exposure and HLA in healthy donors. The CDR3 has 14 residues. With 3 bases removed from V and 11 bases from J, the gap between germline ends came to 19 bases. The V gene's germline CDR1 is MDHEN and CDR2 SYDVKM. Study conclusions and caveats: As was reported, the classifier diagnosed cytomegalovirus status with high specificity and sensitivity.

The sample was PBMCs. V usage is TRBV28 and J usage is TRBJ1-1, with D possibly being TRBD1 (5 bases). The sequence came from a woman younger than 30 in good health and CMV-seronegative. The CDR3 region is CASSFRPKQAVAFF. CDR3 bases: TGTGCCAGCAGTTTCCGCCCAAAACAGGCGGTTGCTTTCTTT.